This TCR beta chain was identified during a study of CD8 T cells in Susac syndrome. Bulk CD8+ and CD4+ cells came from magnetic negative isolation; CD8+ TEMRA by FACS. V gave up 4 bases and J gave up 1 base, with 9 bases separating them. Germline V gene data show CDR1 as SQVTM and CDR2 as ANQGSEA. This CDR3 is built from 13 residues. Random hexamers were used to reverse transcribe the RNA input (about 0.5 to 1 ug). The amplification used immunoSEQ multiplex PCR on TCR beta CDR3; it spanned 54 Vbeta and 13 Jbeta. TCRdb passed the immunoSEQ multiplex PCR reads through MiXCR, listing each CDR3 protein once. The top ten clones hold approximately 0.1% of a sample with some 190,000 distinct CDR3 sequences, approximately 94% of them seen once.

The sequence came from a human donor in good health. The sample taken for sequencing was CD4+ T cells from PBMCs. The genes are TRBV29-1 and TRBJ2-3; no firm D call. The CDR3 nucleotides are TGCAGCGTTGGGGCGCTTGGCACAGATACGCAGTATTTT. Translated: CSVGALGTDTQYF.